This T cell receptor beta chain was captured in a study of OX40 agonist ivuxolimab in advanced cancers. A note on the overall study: Ivuxolimab, which targeted the costimulatory receptor OX40 (CD134), was an agonistic, fully human IgG2 monoclonal antibody. The dose-escalation cohort was roughly 80% male with a mean age of about 54 years, ranging from roughly 20 to 80. Intravenous ivuxolimab was administered to patients every 2 weeks at six dose levels: 0.01, 0.1, 0.3, 1.5, 3 and 10 mg/kg. Among the approximately 54 dose-escalation patients, some 20 had hepatocellular carcinoma, approximately 15 melanoma, 9 renal cell carcinoma and 9 head and neck cancer. The paper reports the monotherapy dose-escalation portion (N of about 56 patients) of the phase I ivuxolimab trial. Partial responses occurred in three dose-escalation patients: two with cutaneous melanoma and one with hepatocellular carcinoma. Prior anti-PD-1, anti-PD-L1 or anti-CTLA-4 therapy was permitted, and checkpoint inhibitors had been received by less than 45% of dose-escalation patients. The point of sequencing TCRbeta in the periphery was to test whether ivuxolimab changed TCR sequence diversity and drove clonal T-cell expansion.

This clone occurred a few times. It has no known antigen specificity. One base away there is no much larger clone; base qualities are not given. Genomic DNA was extracted from sorted cells for sequencing of the TCRbeta CDR3 region. The immunoSEQ Assay was used for sequencing of TCRbeta CDR3 regions. The clones in this table, taken by TCRdb from immuneACCESS, are in-frame only. Not every clone is retained; where verified, under half of the shortfall comes from an unresolved V gene, and the cause of the rest is unknown. The sample yields 65,000 to 100,000 clones; 75% to 95% were counted once. In total, the top ten clones hold about 6.6% of the sample. The germline V gene encodes CDR1 MNHEY and CDR2 SMNVEV (reference sequence). From the cysteine through the phenylalanine, the CDR3 covers 13 amino acids. The entry retains the CDR3 DNA only, 39 bases that are in frame from base 1. Trimming at the junction amounts to 6 bases on V and 5 bases on J, and the germline ends lie 13 bases apart.

Findings and caveats that apply to the study as a whole: Antigen specificity was not determined for the clonally expanded peripheral T cells. Partial responders in the 0.1-3.0 mg/kg groups had among the lowest normalized peripheral clonal expansion, especially among CD8+ T cells. Low levels of normalized T-cell clonal expansion were also seen in some patients who did not respond. At doses of 0.1 to 3.0 mg/kg, clonal expansion of both CD4+ and CD8+ blood T cells was observed from baseline to week 6. After ivuxolimab, CD8+ T cells had more expanded clones than CD4+ T cells on average.

The trial excluded patients who had a history of autoimmune disease or were on systemic immunosuppression. In every dose cohort, peripheral blood was drawn for TCR sequencing at baseline, cycle 4 day 1, and cycle 7 day 1. Samples came from an open-label, multicenter, first-in-human phase I dose-escalation trial of ivuxolimab. Adults with locally advanced or metastatic head and neck squamous cell, hepatocellular, melanoma or renal cell carcinoma were enrolled in the trial. Before TCR sequencing, CD4+ T cells and CD8+ T cells were sorted from peripheral blood as separate populations. This clonotype originated in an adult with an advanced solid tumor such as melanoma, head and neck, liver or kidney cancer. The sequencing used CD4+ or CD8+ T cells sorted from blood, collected in a trial of the OX40 agonist ivuxolimab. Rearrangement joined TRBV27 to TRBJ1-1, with the D gene too uncertain to name. Here is the DNA: TGTGCCAGCAGCCCCGAAAAAGCGACTGAAGCTTTCTTT. Its product reads: CASSPEKATEAFF.